This T cell receptor beta chain was profiled in a study of cytomegalovirus exposure and HLA in healthy donors. The PCR employed 60 Vbeta primers together with 13 Jbeta primers. In the authors' workflow: Some 11 million of the roughly 80 million unique TCR beta chains counted in a later analysis were shared. Clones were sequenced by immunoSEQ multiplex PCR, and TCRdb holds only the in-frame ones, with some missing. That table is the source of V, J and clone size, and D and trimming were worked out from the DNA. Of about 150,000 clones listed, about three fifths are singletons. V trimming: 0 bases; J trimming: 5 bases; junction bases outside the gene matches: 6. The CDR3 is 15 residues long. CDR1 and CDR2 (germline): MGHRA, YSYEKL. This clone has just a few counts. Its antigen remains unidentified. General study results and limits: A later analysis found common viral pathogens apparently linked to several of the most significant clusters. Sequencing depth across donors, presence/absence analyses assumed, was roughly uniform.

The sequenced material came from PBMCs. This chain uses TRBV4-1 with TRBJ2-7, with TRBD1 identical over 8 bases. This clonotype was obtained from a male donor in good health and CMV-seronegative. The CDR3 DNA reads TGCGCCAGCAGCCAAGATCAGGGGGCGCTGGACGAGCAGTACTTC. Protein sequence: CASSQDQGALDEQYF.